This T cell receptor beta chain was recovered during a study of blood T cells in healthy people across ages. Regarding the study as a whole: As age increased, TCR beta diversity per million T cells fell in a roughly linear fashion. Diversity figures derived from one million T cells were judged to underestimate the true value.

CDR3 length: 13 amino acids. Germline CDR1 is MNHEY and CDR2 is SVGAGI. The V end was cut by 7 bases, the J end by 0 bases, with 9 bases between. At least 5 micrograms of total RNA were extracted per sample. Combining a sample-barcoded 5' primer with a J-beta primer mix, a second PCR ran for roughly 7 to 11 cycles. MiXCR, run by TCRdb on the 5' RACE reads, gives a single entry per CDR3 protein. The sample comprises approximately 940,000 distinct CDR3 sequences, approximately 49% of which are singletons, and around 15% rests with the top ten. A remark on this clonotype: Its antigen is unknown.

This TCR came from a man aged 25-45 years in good health. The V call is TRBV6-5, the J call TRBJ1-2; D unresolved. The sequenced sample was blood. The CDR3 DNA is TGTGCCAGCAAGGATCCAACTAACTATGGCTACACCTTC. Protein: CASKDPTNYGYTF.